Listed here are 28 T cell receptor beta chains from one sample, sequenced in a study of cytomegalovirus exposure and HLA in healthy donors. Profiling relied on immunoSEQ multiplex PCR, and the TCRdb table lists in-frame clones only, not all of them. The table records some 90,000 clones, around 88% of them present only once. Material for sequencing was PBMCs. The origin of the receptors is a woman aged 25 to 45 in good health and CMV-seronegative.

This clone has just one count. V gene TRBV10-3 combines with J gene TRBJ1-6; 7 bases map to TRBD1. The CDR3 is 13 amino acids. Germline V lookup: CDR1 ENHRY, CDR2 SYGVKD. J was trimmed by 7 bases and V by 9 bases; bases with no gene match: 6. As DNA, the CDR3 is TGTGCCATATCCGGGACAGTCAATTCACCCCTCCACTTT. Translating it yields CAISGTVNSPLHF.

The rearrangement uses TRBV9 and TRBJ1-2, with 7 bases matching TRBD1. This CDR3 has 16 residues. V was pared by 8 bases and J by 6 bases, with 19 bases of the junction left unmatched. Germline-derived CDR1 and CDR2 are SGDLS and YYNGEE. CDR3 in amino acids: CASSGARQGPSHGYTF. In DNA form, the CDR3 reads TGTGCCAGTTCAGGGGCCAGACAGGGACCCTCGCATGGCTACACCTTC.

A few counts support this clone. The genes are TRBV5-1 and TRBJ1-1, with D perhaps TRBD1 (6 bases). Trimming removed 3 bases at V and 3 bases at J, with 9 bases between. From germline, CDR1 is SGHRS and CDR2 YFSETQ. The CDR3 spans 13 residues. CDR3 sequence (DNA): TGCGCCAGCAGCTCACAGGGTTACACTGAAGCTTTCTTT. This codes for CASSSQGYTEAFF.

The rearrangement links TRBV7-6 to TRBJ2-7, with TRBD1 as a possible D gene (6 bases). The length of the CDR3 is 14 residues. CDR1 SGHVS and CDR2 FNYEAQ come from the germline V gene. Between the trimmed V and J ends, which lost 6 bases and 2 bases, there was a span of 14 bases. CDR3 sequence reads: CASSLGHSTYEQYF. CDR3 nucleotides: TGTGCCAGCAGTTTGGGACACTCAACCTACGAGCAGTACTTC.

As for this clone: Other DNA sequences of this sample code for an identical CDR3. The chain is built from TRBV27 and TRBJ1-2; the match to TRBD1 covers 7 bases. V lost 2 bases and J lost 2; bases outside the gene matches: 2. The CDR3 has 14 residues. From germline, CDR1 is MNHEY and CDR2 SMNVEV (reference sequence). The CDR3 protein is CASSLQGGNYGYTF. CDR3 sequence (DNA): TGTGCCAGCAGTTTACAGGGGGGAAACTATGGCTACACCTTC.

V gene TRBV18 combines with J gene TRBJ1-2, with TRBD1 identical over 8 bases. The CDR3 has 15 residues. Germline assignment: CDR1 KGHSH and CDR2 LQKENI. Trimming took 2 bases from V and 2 from J; bases not matched to a gene: 4. CDR3 loop: CASSPGSGGNYGYTF. Here the CDR3 DNA reads TGTGCCAGCTCACCAGGTTCAGGGGGCAACTATGGCTACACCTTC.

This chain links TRBV13 with TRBJ2-7, with a possible D match to TRBD2 (6 bases). Germline CDR1 and CDR2: PRHDT and FYEKMQ (reference sequence). This CDR3 comprises 16 residues. V was pared by 5 bases and J by 0 bases, with 17 bases between. DNA of the CDR3: TGTGCCAGCAGCGAAGGAGGAGCGGGTGTCTCCTACGAGCAGTACTTC. As protein: CASSEGGAGVSYEQYF.

The genes are TRBV4-1 and TRBJ1-2, with no clear D. From germline, CDR1 is MGHRA and CDR2 YSYEKL. Trimming removed 7 bases from V and 0 bases from J, with 18 bases in between. The CDR3 loop spans 16 amino acids. CDR3 protein: CASTWEAGTANYGYTF. CDR3 nucleotide sequence: TGCGCCAGCACCTGGGAGGCAGGCACAGCTAACTATGGCTACACCTTC.

This chain joins TRBV1 and TRBJ1-4; the table's TRBD1 call for D was not verified on the DNA. TRBV1 is shown as a pseudogene. The CDR3 contains 14 residues. Here the CDR3 reads CTSRGQWVNEKLFF. The CDR3 nucleotides are TGCACCAGCAGAGGACAGTGGGTTAATGAAAAACTGTTTTTT.

V usage is TRBV7-2 and J usage is TRBJ2-7, with D tentatively TRBD1 (6 bases). The CDR3 is 11 amino acids. Germline lookup yields CDR1 SGHTA and CDR2 FQGNSA. Trimming took 4 bases from V and 9 from J, leaving 10 bases between them. The CDR3: CASSSGAGQYF. In nucleotides, the CDR3 is TGTGCCAGCAGCTCAGGGGCCGGGCAGTACTTC.

The chain has TRBV2 and TRBJ2-3; the match to TRBD2 covers 7 bases. In germline, CDR1 is SNHLY, CDR2 FYNNEI. Unmatched junction bases numbered 10, after V lost 11 bases and J lost 2 bases. This CDR3 is 14 amino acids long. The CDR3 DNA reads as TGTGCCGGGGGGGAGAGGCGGGTCACAGATACGCAGTATTTT. It is translated as CAGGERRVTDTQYF.

V is TRBV7-8 and J is TRBJ1-5; 7 bases are a match to TRBD1. The J segment lost 7 bases and the V segment lost 4 bases, leaving 10 bases of the junction unmatched. This CDR3 comprises 15 residues. Germline V lookup: CDR1 SGHVS, CDR2 FQNEAQ. In DNA form, the CDR3 reads TGTGCCAGCAGCTCCTGGGGGAACAGGGGCCAGCCCCAGCATTTT. It encodes CASSSWGNRGQPQHF.

This sequence joins TRBV9 and TRBJ1-1; 8 bases are a match to TRBD1. J lost 8 bases, V lost 0 bases, and 6 bases had no gene match. The germline V gene has CDR1 SGDLS and CDR2 YYNGEE. The CDR3 runs 14 residues. The CDR3 DNA reads TGTGCCAGCAGCGTAGGAGCACAGGGGGGAGAAGCTTTCTTT. It is translated as CASSVGAQGGEAFF.

This clone has just one count. V is TRBV5-1 and J is TRBJ1-4; D gene unclear. The CDR3 totals 12 residues. Germline V lookup: CDR1 SGHRS, CDR2 YFSETQ. The V end lost 2 bases, the J end lost 6 bases, and 5 bases lay between the germline ends. The CDR3 here is CASSFQYEKLFF. The CDR3 nucleotides read TGCGCCAGCAGCTTTCAGTATGAAAAACTGTTTTTT.

The gene calls are TRBV4-3 and TRBJ2-3; no definite D call. The CDR3 covers 15 residues. CDR1 is LGHNA, CDR2 YSLEER, per germline. V dropped 0 bases and J dropped 0 bases, with 7 bases sitting between them. CDR3 DNA sequence: TGCGCCAGCAGCCAAGACTCGCGGAGCACAGATACGCAGTATTTT. Residues: CASSQDSRSTDTQYF.

The V and J genes are TRBV2 and TRBJ2-1, with 7 bases lining up with TRBD2. Looked up from germline, CDR1 is SNHLY and CDR2 is FYNNEI. The CDR3 loop spans 13 amino acids. Trimming took 7 bases from V and 7 from J; bases not matched to a gene: 7. This chain's CDR3 is CASNVGGTNEQFF. The CDR3 nucleotides are TGTGCCAGCAACGTGGGGGGGACGAATGAGCAGTTCTTC. The whole variable domain, remainder taken from reference TRBV2 and TRBJ2-1, is EPEVTQTPSHQVTQMGQEVILRCVPISNHLYFYWYRQILGQKVEFLVSFYNNEISEKSEIFDDQFSVERPDGSNFTLKIRSTKLEDSAMYFCASNVGGTNEQFFGPGTRLTVL.

This chain uses TRBV6-4 with TRBJ1-2; perhaps TRBD1 as D (6 bases). The CDR3 is made up of 12 amino acids. V lost 6 bases and J 3 bases, leaving 8 bases between the germline ends. CDR1 and CDR2 from the germline V gene are MRHNA and SNTAGT. CDR3 sequence (DNA): TGTGCCAGCAGGGGGACACACTATGGCTACACCTTC. Translation: CASRGTHYGYTF.

This chain connects TRBV27 to TRBJ1-2; D is perhaps TRBD1 (6 bases). With 6 bases removed from V and 8 bases from J, the gap between germline ends came to 19 bases. The CDR3 sequence is 14 residues long. Germline CDR1 reads MNHEY; CDR2 reads SMNVEV (reference sequence). CDR3 nucleotide sequence: TGTGCCAGCAGGTCACAGGGAGAGTTTAGCGGCTACACCTTC. This gives the protein CASRSQGEFSGYTF.

This clone showed up just once. Other DNA sequences within the sample encode an identical CDR3. The chain couples TRBV9 to TRBJ2-7; D is possibly TRBD1 (6 bases). Germline CDR1 and CDR2: SGDLS and YYNGEE. The CDR3 runs to 14 residues. V lost 0 bases and J 1 base, leaving 8 bases between the germline ends. The CDR3 loop reads CASSVEGQSYEQYF. The CDR3, as DNA: TGTGCCAGCAGCGTAGAGGGACAATCCTACGAGCAGTACTTC.

This chain joins TRBV10-2 and TRBJ2-1; 8 positions agree with TRBD1. This CDR3 contains 14 residues. The V and J ends lost 8 bases and 6 bases, in that order; junction bases with no gene match: 9. In germline, CDR1 is WSHSY, CDR2 SAAADI. Here the CDR3 reads CASYRDRLANEQFF. The CDR3 nucleotides read TGCGCCAGCTACCGGGACAGGTTAGCCAATGAGCAGTTCTTC.

The table lists this clone with a few counts. The chain couples TRBV6-5 to TRBJ1-4, with D uncertain. With 2 bases removed from V and 11 bases from J, the gap between germline ends came to 21 bases. The CDR3 has 16 amino acids. Germline CDR1 reads MNHEY; CDR2 reads SVGAGI. The CDR3 nucleotides read TGTGCCAGCAGTTACCAAAGACCTAGTAGCGGGGAGAAACTGTTTTTT. Its protein is CASSYQRPSSGEKLFF.

The chain employs TRBV15 and TRBJ2-7; no definite D call. This CDR3 is built from 13 residues. From germline, CDR1 is LNHNV and CDR2 YYDKDF (reference sequence). V was shortened by 0 bases and J by 6 bases, with 9 bases between the two germline ends. CDR3 protein: CATSRDFRSEQYF. In DNA, the CDR3 is TGTGCCACCAGCAGAGATTTTCGGTCCGAGCAGTACTTC.

This chain joins TRBV10-3 and TRBJ2-3; 7 bases line up with TRBD1. The V and J ends lost 8 bases and 3 bases, in that order; junction bases with no gene match: 5. Per the germline V gene, CDR1 is ENHRY and CDR2 is SYGVKD. The CDR3 is 13 amino acids. This CDR3 reads CAIGEQGTDTQYF. As DNA, the CDR3 is TGTGCCATCGGGGAACAGGGGACAGATACGCAGTATTTT.

This chain uses TRBV6-1 with TRBJ1-3, with 7 nucleotides matching TRBD1. CDR3 length equals 14 residues. Germline CDR1 is MNHNS and CDR2 is SASEGT. V was clipped by 6 bases and J by 0 bases; unmatched bases: 2. CDR3 sequence: CASRGQHSGNTIYF. DNA for the CDR3: TGTGCCAGCAGGGGACAGCACTCTGGAAACACCATATATTTT.

The chain links TRBV6-5 to TRBJ2-5; D might be TRBD2 (6 bases). This CDR3 has 14 residues. CDR1 is MNHEY and CDR2 is SVGAGI in the germline V gene. Trimming took 6 bases from V and 2 from J, leaving 13 bases between them. In nucleotides, the CDR3 is TGTGCCAGCAGCCAAGTCGGACTACAAGAGACCCAGTACTTC. Amino acid sequence: CASSQVGLQETQYF.

The chain recombines TRBV20-1 with TRBJ2-5; D is unresolved. This CDR3 comprises 11 residues. Germline V gives CDR1 DFQATT, CDR2 SNEGSKA (reference sequence). V gave up 5 bases and J gave up 5 bases, with 9 bases separating them. The CDR3 sequence: CSASSSETQYF. The CDR3 bases are TGCAGTGCTTCGTCGAGCGAGACCCAGTACTTC.

V is TRBV4-1 and J is TRBJ2-1; 8 nucleotides line up with TRBD2. The CDR3 extends over 16 amino acids. Germline CDR1 MGHRA, CDR2 YSYEKL. J was trimmed by 0 bases and V by 2 bases; bases with no gene match: 3. The CDR3 is CASSQPGLASYNEQFF. CDR3 nucleotide sequence: TGCGCCAGCAGCCAACCCGGACTAGCCTCCTACAATGAGCAGTTCTTC.

V and J are TRBV28 and TRBJ2-7; TRBD1 might be the D (5 bases). Germline assignment: CDR1 MDHEN and CDR2 SYDVKM. V lost 4 bases, J lost 5 bases, and 6 bases lay in between. The CDR3 is 11 amino acids. CDR3 DNA: TGTGCCAGCAGTTACAGGAACGAGCAGTACTTC. This encodes CASSYRNEQYF.